Sequencing of this T cell receptor beta chain was carried out in a study of blood T cell repertoires in COVID-19 (dated by TCRdb to about 2020). In the study overall: Samples covering the acute and convalescent phases of COVID-19 were provided by collaborators in the United States, Italy and Spain. The material from the prospective study consisted of cDNA or gDNA derived from T cells, B-cell-depleted T cells, or PBMCs. The dataset comprised deeply sampled blood TCRbeta repertoires from subjects exposed to, actively infected with, or recovered from COVID-19. The repertoires were released in a freely available public database intended as a resource for research on the immune response to SARS-CoV-2. Samples came from the ongoing ImmuneRACE study (first 160 participants) plus 1,254 subjects from 6 global collaborators. A de-identified subject ID, COVID-19 status, age in years and sex were almost always included in the sample metadata. Where available, HLA class I and class II types were obtained from metadata supplied by the sample provider rather than from assay-based typing. The paper as a whole reports these results and caveats: Clinical and demographic metadata were provided uncurated, with the amount varying by source and participant.

TCRbeta CDR3 regions were amplified from genomic DNA using the immunoSEQ Assay, a bias-controlled multiplex PCR. Turning to the authors' computational methods: The number of nucleated cells in each sample was estimated by amplification of reference gene primers within the assay. To quantify the absolute abundance of each unique TCRbeta CDR3 rearrangement, sequence reads were collapsed and filtered. For each sample, productive Simpson clonality was calculated by taking the square root of Simpson's diversity index across productive rearrangements. What TCRdb holds here is the immuneACCESS table cut down to in-frame rearrangements. Part of the clones is not present; checked against another copy, under half of the missing clones reflect an unresolved V gene, and the others are unexplained. For V, J and clone size, that table is used; D and trimming come from the DNA. This sample comprises 370,000 or so clones, approximately 80% of them detected only once. The ten largest account for around 1% of the sample.

From the cysteine up to the phenylalanine, the CDR3 has a length of 15 residues. Of all the DNA, just the CDR3 is kept, 45 bases in frame from base 1. The germline V gene (reference sequence) yields SGHNT for CDR1 and YYREEE for CDR2. Trimming takes 0 bases off V and 7 bases off J; junction bases not matched to a gene: 2. Note on this clone: Its recognized antigen is unknown. Base qualities are not provided; no much larger clone lies one nucleotide away.

Each collaborating institution followed its own protocols to collect whole blood in K2EDTA tubes. Collaborator samples were shipped for TCRbeta analysis as frozen whole blood, isolated PBMCs, or DNA extracted from either sample type. The source material was peripheral blood. The sequence joins TRBV5-4 to TRBJ1-6; 9 bases in the junction line up with TRBD1. This receptor was obtained from a human donor with acute or convalescent COVID-19. The donor label of this sample is uncertain. The sequenced DNA is TGTGCCAGCAGCTTGGACAGGGGGCTAAATTCACCCCTCCACTTT. Translated, it gives CASSLDRGLNSPLHF.